This passage covers 15 T cell receptor beta chains from one sample sequenced in a study of patients and donors after allogeneic stem cell transplantation. TCRdb re-analysed the RT-PCR reads in MiXCR, keeping a single row per CDR3 protein. The sample records hundreds of thousands of distinct CDR3 sequences, 16% being singletons. Material: blood, either unsorted or a sorted T cell fraction (not recorded which). All receptors come from a human donor who was either an allogeneic HSCT recipient or a stem cell or donor lymphocyte infusion donor (not recorded which). It is not recorded whose cells these are; they may come from a transplant donor.

The chain has TRBV9 and TRBJ2-1; the match to TRBD2 covers 7 bases. Trimming cost V 4 bases and J 2 bases; bases outside gene matches: 15. Germline V lookup: CDR1 SGDLS, CDR2 YYNGEE. This CDR3 spans 18 amino acids. In DNA, the CDR3 is TGTGCCAGCAGCTTCCGAACTTTAGCGGGCCCAGCCTACAATGAGCAGTTCTTC. As protein: CASSFRTLAGPAYNEQFF.

This clonotype was observed a few times. The chain links TRBV25-1 to TRBJ2-2; the D is unclear. The V gene's germline CDR1 is MGHDK and CDR2 SYGVNS. V was shortened by 4 bases and J by 9 bases, with 6 bases between the two germline ends. This CDR3 is built from 11 residues. CDR3 coding DNA: TGTGCCAGCAGTGCAGAGCGGGAGCTGTTTTTT. Protein: CASSAERELFF.

The chain employs TRBV20-1 and TRBJ2-2, with no clear D. V was trimmed by 1 base and J by 5 bases, leaving 17 bases between them. Germline CDR1 and CDR2: DFQATT and SNEGSKA (reference sequence). The CDR3 covers 16 residues. DNA of the CDR3: TGCAGTGCTAGAGCTGGTCGACAACCAAGGACCGGGGAGCTGTTTTTT. The encoded protein is CSARAGRQPRTGELFF.

The chain couples TRBV4-2 to TRBJ1-4; TRBD1 is a possible D gene (5 bases). Between the trimmed V and J ends, which lost 3 bases and 8 bases, there was a span of 16 bases. The germline CDR1 and CDR2 sequences are LGHNA and YNFKEQ. The CDR3 consists of 15 residues. CDR3 sequence (DNA): TGTGCCAGCAGCCAGGAGCCCCAGGGTGGCGAAAAACTGTTTTTT. Its translation is CASSQEPQGGEKLFF.

V is TRBV11-2 and J is TRBJ1-2, with 7 bases that match TRBD1. J gave up 5 bases and V 4 bases, and 13 bases lay outside the gene matches. This CDR3 has 16 amino acids. Germline lookup yields CDR1 SGHAT and CDR2 FQNNGV. The CDR3 reads CASSSLRGITGYGYTF. The DNA of the CDR3 is TGTGCCAGCAGCTCCCTCAGGGGGATCACGGGATATGGCTACACCTTC.

The V call is TRBV5-6, the J call TRBJ2-5; a possible D gene is TRBD1 (5 bases). The V and J ends lost 2 bases and 5 bases respectively, with 19 bases between them. The length of the CDR3 is 16 residues. Germline lookup yields CDR1 SGHDT and CDR2 YYEEEE. CDR3 nucleotides: TGTGCCAGCAGCTTACGTTTCTCTCAGGGTGGGGAGACCCAGTACTTC. Translation gives CASSLRFSQGGETQYF.

This clonotype has at least ten counts. The rearrangement links TRBV4-1 to TRBJ2-7; perhaps TRBD2 as D (6 bases). The CDR3 spans 15 residues. V lost 1 base to trimming and J lost 2 bases, with 12 bases between them. Germline CDR1 and CDR2: MGHRA and YSYEKL. The CDR3 sequence is CASSQALSGTYEQYF. CDR3 DNA sequence: TGCGCCAGCAGCCAAGCCCTTAGCGGAACCTACGAGCAGTACTTC.

The DNA for the CDR3 is TGCAGTGCCCACCCCGGGGGGCTAGCCCGCTCCTACGAGCAGTACTTC. Its translation is CSAHPGGLARSYEQYF. This sequence joins TRBV20-1 and TRBJ2-7, with D perhaps matching TRBD2 (7 bases). CDR1 DFQATT and CDR2 SNEGSKA come from the germline V gene (reference sequence). This CDR3 region has 16 residues. Trimming left V 6 bases short and J 0 bases short, with 21 bases between.

This clonotype was seen a few times. The J gene is TRBJ2-3, the V gene TRBV27, with D tentatively TRBD2 (7 bases). In germline, CDR1 is MNHEY, CDR2 SMNVEV (reference sequence). The V end was cut by 5 bases, the J end by 0 bases, with 15 bases between. The CDR3 contains 16 residues. The CDR3 region is CASSLRRGASTDTQYF. The CDR3 DNA sequence: TGTGCCAGCAGTCTCCGACGGGGGGCTAGCACAGATACGCAGTATTTT.

This clonotype was found a few times. The V and J genes are TRBV7-9 and TRBJ2-2, with 8 bases identical to TRBD2. This CDR3 spans 16 amino acids. From germline, CDR1 is SEHNR and CDR2 FQNEAQ (reference sequence). Losses at the gene ends were 3 bases for V and 7 bases for J; bases not matched to a gene: 10. The CDR3 region has the DNA TGTGCCAGCAGCTTCGTCAGCGGGAGACCAGTCGGGGAGCTGTTTTTT. Translating gives CASSFVSGRPVGELFF.

V is TRBV3-1 and J is TRBJ2-3; TRBD1 might be the D (6 bases). Germline-derived CDR1 and CDR2 are LGHDT and YNNKEL (reference sequence). CDR3 length: 14 amino acids. The V end was cut by 6 bases, the J end by 9 bases, with 19 bases between. The CDR3 DNA follows: TGTGCCAGCAGAGAAAGAAACAGGGATGGAACGCAGTATTTT. Protein sequence: CASRERNRDGTQYF.

This clonotype has more than one count but fewer than ten. V gene TRBV11-1 combines with J gene TRBJ1-1; D gene uncertain. Germline lookup yields CDR1 SGHAT and CDR2 FQDESV (reference sequence). The V and J ends lost 8 bases and 7 bases respectively, with 8 bases between them. The length of the CDR3 is 10 residues. CDR3 loop: CASRAHEAFF. The CDR3 nucleotides are TGTGCCAGCCGGGCTCATGAAGCTTTCTTT.

Many counts were recorded for this clonotype. The CDR3 DNA reads TGCAGCGTCCAGACAGGGTCGGTTAATCAGCCCCAGCATTTT. Amino acid sequence: CSVQTGSVNQPQHF. The chain uses TRBV29-1 and TRBJ1-5, with TRBD1 matching 7 bases. Losses at the gene ends were 6 bases for V and 4 bases for J; bases not matched to a gene: 9. Germline V CDR1 and CDR2: SQVTM, ANQGSEA. This CDR3 is built from 14 residues.

This clonotype has a count of ten or more. The rearrangement links TRBV2 to TRBJ2-3, with D perhaps assigned TRBD1 or TRBD2 (5 bases each). The CDR3 is made up of 13 amino acids. In germline, CDR1 is SNHLY, CDR2 FYNNEI. The germline V and J ends were trimmed by 7 bases and 3 bases, with 11 bases remaining between them. CDR3: CASKGRFTDTQYF. Written as DNA, the CDR3 is TGTGCCAGCAAGGGACGGTTTACAGATACGCAGTATTTT.

This rearrangement joins TRBV24-1 to TRBJ1-2; D possibly corresponds to TRBD1 (6 bases). V lost 2 bases to trimming and J lost 8 bases, with 17 bases between them. Looked up from germline, CDR1 is KGHDR and CDR2 is SFDVKD. CDR3 length: 15 amino acids. The CDR3 sequence: CATSDSSAGARGYTF. CDR3 nucleotides: TGTGCCACCAGTGATTCCTCGGCAGGGGCGAGAGGCTACACCTTC.